The 10 T cell receptor beta chains reported below all come from one sample, sequenced in a study of response to subunit inactivated influenza vaccine listed by TCRdb under 2018. Libraries were made using RT-PCR. Sequencing was carried out with an Illumina HiSeq 2500. TCRdb applied fastp at Q25 and MiXCR to the public reads, then kept only in-frame beta chains. Here each entry gathers all rows of one CDR3 protein and keeps the most common genes and DNA. Across this sample there are 530,000 or so distinct CDR3 sequences, with roughly 12% seen only once. The top ten hold 10% to 13% of the sample. Specimen: PBMCs from blood, collected on the day of vaccination. These TCRs come from a man aged 45-60 years who received an inactivated influenza vaccine. Donor details come from another sample of the same person, matched by shared clones.

This clonotype was observed a handful of times. This sequence joins TRBV2 and TRBJ2-3; 8 bases agree with TRBD2. This CDR3 has 15 residues. Trimming at V came to 6 bases and at J to 4 bases, leaving 9 bases not matched to a gene. Germline CDR1 SNHLY, CDR2 FYNNEI. The CDR3 bases are TGTGCCAGCAGGGAAATAGGGACTAGTGCAGATACGCAGTATTTT. It yields the protein CASREIGTSADTQYF.

Concerning this clonotype itself: It may be a read error: a sequence one base away is much more abundant. The chain links TRBV5-6 to TRBJ2-7; no reliable D call. The V gene's germline CDR1 is SGHDT and CDR2 YYEEEE. V gave up 1 base and J gave up 2 bases, with 10 bases separating them. The CDR3 has 14 residues. CDR3 protein: CASSLQWIPYEQYF. The CDR3 nucleotides are TGTGCCAGCAGCTTGCAATGGATTCCCTACGAGCAGTACTTC.

This clonotype was detected ten times or more. The chain has TRBV6-1 and TRBJ2-2; D might be TRBD2 (6 bases). V was clipped by 3 bases and J by 5 bases, with 13 bases between them. The CDR3 consists of 15 residues. Per germline, CDR1 MNHNS and CDR2 SASEGT. CDR3: CASSEYQGGTGELFF. The CDR3 DNA reads TGTGCCAGCAGTGAGTACCAGGGAGGTACCGGGGAGCTGTTTTTT.

This clonotype occurred a few times. This chain links TRBV12-3 or TRBV12-4 with TRBJ2-1; D is ambiguous. The ends were cut back, 8 bases at V and 14 bases at J, with 16 bases in the middle. The CDR3 loop spans 11 amino acids. CDR3 region: CASGIDNVEFF. In nucleotides, the CDR3 is TGTGCCAGCGGCATCGATAACGTCGAGTTCTTC.

Of note for this clonotype: This may stem from a read error, because a much larger clone lies one nucleotide away. CDR3 loop: CASGRDALRSPLHF. CDR3 DNA: TGTGCCAGTGGACGGGATGCGCTTCGTTCACCCCTCCACTTT. The rearrangement uses TRBV6-1 and TRBJ1-6; D ambiguous. This CDR3 has 14 residues. Trimming took 9 bases from V and 9 from J, leaving 18 bases between them. The germline V gene encodes CDR1 MNHNS and CDR2 SASEGT.

The sample holds a few counts of this clonotype. V and J are TRBV2 and TRBJ2-7, with D hard to call. Trimming removed 3 bases from V and 6 bases from J, with 6 bases in between. CDR3 size: 11 residues. The germline V gene has CDR1 SNHLY and CDR2 FYNNEI. The DNA for the CDR3 is TGTGCCAGCAGTGACTTCCGCGAGCAGTACTTC. It encodes CASSDFREQYF.

This chain uses TRBV7-2 with TRBJ2-7; TRBD2 is a possible D gene (5 bases). V lost 3 bases and J lost 5, with 11 bases in between. This CDR3 spans 13 amino acids. CDR1 and CDR2 (germline): SGHTA, FQGNSA. The chain's CDR3 is CASSFVPGNEQYF. CDR3 coding DNA: TGTGCCAGCAGCTTCGTCCCCGGGAACGAGCAGTACTTC.

The sample holds a few counts of this clonotype. The rearrangement joins TRBV3-1 to TRBJ2-3; the D gene is possibly TRBD2 (5 bases). This CDR3 is 14 amino acids long. Per the germline V gene, CDR1 is LGHDT and CDR2 is YNNKEL (reference sequence). V lost 0 bases and J lost 7, with 11 bases in between. This CDR3 reads CASSQDLWTYTQYF. The CDR3 nucleotides are TGTGCCAGCAGCCAAGATCTGTGGACTTATACGCAGTATTTT.

Details on this clonotype: At one of its ends the junction is not consistent with the germline gene, which may arise from a read error. The chain couples TRBV29-1 to TRBJ2-1; 8 bases are shared with TRBD1. The CDR3 covers 14 residues. Germline loops: CDR1 SQVTM, CDR2 ANQGSEA. This chain's CDR3 is CSVEGTGYYDEQFF. In DNA, the CDR3 is TGCAGCGTTGAAGGGACAGGGTACTACGATGAGCAGTTCTTC.

This clonotype was counted between two and nine times. V is TRBV10-3 and J is TRBJ2-7, with 9 bases aligning to TRBD1. The germline CDR1 and CDR2 sequences are ENHRY and SYGVKD. The CDR3 is 15 residues long. The trim removed 5 bases at V and 5 bases at J, leaving 10 bases unmatched. As DNA, the CDR3 is TGTGCCATCAGTTCCACCACCGGGACAGGGAACGAGCAGTACTTC. Protein sequence: CAISSTTGTGNEQYF.